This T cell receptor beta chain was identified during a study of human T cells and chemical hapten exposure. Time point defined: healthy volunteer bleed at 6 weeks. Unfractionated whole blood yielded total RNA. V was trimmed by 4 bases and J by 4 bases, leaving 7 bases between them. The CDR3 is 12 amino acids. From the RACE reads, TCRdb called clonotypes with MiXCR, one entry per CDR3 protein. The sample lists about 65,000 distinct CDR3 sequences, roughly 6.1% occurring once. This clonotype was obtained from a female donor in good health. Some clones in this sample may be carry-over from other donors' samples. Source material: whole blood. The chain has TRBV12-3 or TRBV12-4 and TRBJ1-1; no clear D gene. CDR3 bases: TGTGCCAGCAGTTCGGGTGTCACTGAAGCTTTCTTT. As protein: CASSSGVTEAFF.